The clone carrying this T cell receptor beta chain was counted many times. The V segment lost 4 bases and the J segment 4 bases; nucleotides outside the gene matches: 10. The CDR3 extends over 15 amino acids. Germline V gene data show CDR1 as DFQATT and CDR2 as SNEGSKA (reference sequence). These data belong to a study of T cells of healthy individuals. Via MiXCR, TCRdb re-called the 5' RACE reads, giving one row per CDR3 protein. The repertoire consists of about 96,000 distinct CDR3 sequences, with approximately 16% occurring once and the leading ten covering around 6.4%. The receptor was isolated from a human donor in good health. The V gene is TRBV20-1, the J gene TRBJ2-7; 10 nucleotides agree with TRBD2. The CDR3 sequence is CSAMVLLAGTYEQYF. The CDR3 DNA is TGCAGTGCTATGGTTCTACTAGCGGGGACTTACGAGCAGTACTTC.